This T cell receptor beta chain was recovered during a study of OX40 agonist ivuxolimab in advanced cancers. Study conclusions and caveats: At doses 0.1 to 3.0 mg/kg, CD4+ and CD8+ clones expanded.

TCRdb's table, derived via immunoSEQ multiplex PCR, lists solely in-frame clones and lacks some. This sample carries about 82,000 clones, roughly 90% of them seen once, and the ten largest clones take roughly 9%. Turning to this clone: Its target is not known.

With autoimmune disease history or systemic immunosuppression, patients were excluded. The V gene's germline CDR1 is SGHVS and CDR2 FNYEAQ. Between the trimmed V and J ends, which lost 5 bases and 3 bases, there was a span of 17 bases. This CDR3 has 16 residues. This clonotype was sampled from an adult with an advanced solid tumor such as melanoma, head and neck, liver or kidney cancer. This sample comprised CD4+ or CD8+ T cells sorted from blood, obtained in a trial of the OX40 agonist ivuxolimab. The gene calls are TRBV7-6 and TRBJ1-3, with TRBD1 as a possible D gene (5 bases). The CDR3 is CASSPVGWQGGNTIYF. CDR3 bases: TGTGCCAGCAGCCCCGTCGGGTGGCAGGGTGGAAACACCATATATTTT.